One sample yielded the 20 T cell receptor beta chains listed below, sequenced in a study of beta chain features in type 1 diabetes. Isolated RNA was reverse transcribed in full, so expressed TCRB transcripts were sequenced. Measured with immunoSEQ multiplex PCR; TCRdb has only the in-frame clones, and not every one. Of a few hundred thousand clones in the sample, about 15% were seen once. What was sequenced was naive CD4+ T cells from blood. Receptors originate from a woman between 18 and 30 years old in good health.

In this sample, this clone turned up once. The chain combines TRBV28 with TRBJ2-5, with 9 bases that match TRBD2. V lost 5 bases, J lost 0 bases, and 16 bases stayed unmatched. From germline, CDR1 is MDHEN and CDR2 SYDVKM. The CDR3 sequence is 19 residues long. The DNA of the CDR3 is TGTGCCAGCAGTCCCCCCTGGGGTTGGAGCGGGAGGTACCAAGAGACCCAGTACTTC. Translating it yields CASSPPWGWSGRYQETQYF.

A word on this clone: The junction departs from the called germline gene at one end, perhaps through a read error. J is TRBJ2-3 and V is TRBV18; D is possibly TRBD2 (6 bases). The germline V gene has CDR1 KGHSH and CDR2 LQKENI. The CDR3 loop spans 13 amino acids. As DNA, the CDR3 is TGTGCCAGCTCACCACTTACGGGAGATACGCAGTACTTT. Translation: CASSPLTGDTQYF.

This clone was found a few times. The genes are TRBV5-1 and TRBJ1-1; 7 nucleotides line up with TRBD1. Germline CDR1 and CDR2: SGHRS and YFSETQ. J was trimmed by 2 bases and V by 4 bases; bases with no gene match: 5. The CDR3 runs to 14 residues. The CDR3 DNA reads as TGCGCCAGCAGCATCTGGACAGGAAACACTGAAGCTTTCTTT. Translated: CASSIWTGNTEAFF.

V and J are TRBV18 and TRBJ2-1; TRBD1 aligns across 10 bases. The length of the CDR3 is 14 residues. Germline CDR1 and CDR2: KGHSH and LQKENI. V lost 4 bases and J lost 7; bases outside the gene matches: 4. The CDR3 sequence: CASSLRDRGNEQFF. The CDR3, as DNA: TGTGCCAGCTCACTCCGGGACAGGGGTAATGAGCAGTTCTTC.

This clone was counted between two and nine times. The chain links TRBV5-6 to TRBJ2-2; D not certain. Trimming removed 0 bases from V and 9 bases from J, with 6 bases in between. This CDR3 is built from 12 residues. Germline values: CDR1 SGHDT, CDR2 YYEEEE. CDR3 sequence (DNA): TGTGCCAGCAGCTTGGGGCCTTGGGAGCTGTTTTTT. This codes for CASSLGPWELFF.

This clone has just a few counts. The chain couples TRBV20-1 to TRBJ1-4; D unclear. CDR3 length: 11 residues. With 2 bases removed from V and 10 bases from J, the gap between germline ends came to 8 bases. Germline-derived CDR1 and CDR2 are DFQATT and SNEGSKA (reference sequence). The CDR3 is CSARINGKLFF. The DNA of the CDR3 is TGCAGTGCTAGAATAAACGGAAAACTGTTTTTT.

The chain combines TRBV5-1 with TRBJ1-2; D is uncertain. V was trimmed by 5 bases and J by 5 bases, leaving 10 bases between them. The CDR3 extends over 12 amino acids. CDR1 and CDR2 (germline): SGHRS, YFSETQ. CDR3 DNA: TGCGCCAGCAGTGAGGGCCTTTATGGCTACACCTTC. The encoded protein is CASSEGLYGYTF.

This clone was seen a few times. V and J are TRBV7-9 and TRBJ1-4, with D uncertain. Germline V gene data show CDR1 as SEHNR and CDR2 as FQNEAQ (reference sequence). This CDR3 has 13 amino acids. V was shortened by 5 bases and J by 11 bases, with 15 bases between the two germline ends. The CDR3 DNA reads as TGTGCCAGCAGCAACGAGACGTCGGGGAAACTGTTTTTT. Encoded protein: CASSNETSGKLFF.

The genes are TRBV27 and TRBJ2-7, with unresolved D. Looked up from germline, CDR1 is MNHEY and CDR2 is SMNVEV (reference sequence). Trimming stripped 3 bases from V and 2 bases from J, with 14 bases between. The CDR3 length is 15 residues. CDR3 loop: CASSFTGSKTYEQYF. In DNA, the CDR3 is TGTGCCAGCAGTTTCACCGGGTCCAAAACCTACGAGCAGTACTTC.

This chain links TRBV29-1 with TRBJ2-7; 9 nucleotides align to TRBD2. Germline lookup yields CDR1 SQVTM and CDR2 ANQGSEA. The J segment lost 6 bases and the V segment lost 4 bases, leaving 13 bases of the junction unmatched. The CDR3 runs 15 residues. The DNA of the CDR3 is TGCAGCGTTGTCTTGGCGGGCGGGAGGGCCTCCGAGCAGTACTTC. It yields the protein CSVVLAGGRASEQYF.

This clone was seen only a few times. The same CDR3 also results from other DNA sequences found in this sample. The chain joins TRBV9 to TRBJ2-1, with TRBD2 matching 7 bases. With 0 bases clipped from V and 0 bases from J, the junction kept 3 bases outside the gene matches. Germline-derived CDR1 and CDR2 are SGDLS and YYNGEE. This CDR3 has 16 amino acids. CDR3 sequence: CASSVVGGSSYNEQFF. CDR3 in DNA: TGTGCCAGCAGCGTAGTCGGCGGGAGCTCCTACAATGAGCAGTTCTTC. The full variable domain, rest sourced from reference TRBV9 and TRBJ2-1, is DSGVTQTPKHLITATGQRVTLRCSPRSGDLSVYWYQQSLDQGLQFLIQYYNGEERAKGNILERFSAQQFPDLHSELNLSSLELGDSALYFCASSVVGGSSYNEQFFGPGTRLTVL.

This clone was seen a few times. V and J are TRBV15 and TRBJ2-5, with TRBD2 identical over 14 bases. In germline, CDR1 is LNHNV, CDR2 YYDKDF (reference sequence). The junction had 7 bases not matched to a gene; V was cut back by 11 bases and J by 5 bases. The CDR3 covers 14 residues. The CDR3 loop reads CAVGTSGSKETQYF. The CDR3 DNA follows: TGTGCCGTAGGGACTAGCGGGAGTAAGGAGACCCAGTACTTC.

The chain recombines TRBV27 with TRBJ2-5; 9 bases fit TRBD1. J gave up 6 bases and V 5 bases, and 10 bases lay outside the gene matches. The length of the CDR3 is 15 residues. CDR1 is MNHEY, CDR2 SMNVEV, per germline (reference sequence). The CDR3 nucleotides are TGTGCCAGCAGTCCCCGGACAGGGGTTCTGCAGACCCAGTACTTC. It translates to CASSPRTGVLQTQYF.

The J gene is TRBJ2-2, the V gene TRBV14; D is unresolved. The V end lost 2 bases, the J end lost 0 bases, and 4 bases lay between the germline ends. CDR1 and CDR2 from the germline V gene are SGHDN and FVKESK. CDR3 length equals 14 residues. CDR3 sequence reads: CASSQLPNTGELFF. The CDR3, as DNA: TGTGCCAGCAGCCAACTCCCGAACACCGGGGAGCTGTTTTTT. Looking up the rest from reference TRBV14 and TRBJ2-2 gives the full variable domain: EAGVTQFPSHSVIEKGQTVTLRCDPISGHDNLYWYRRVMGKEIKFLLHFVKESKQDESGMPNNRFLAERTGGTYSTLKVQPAELEDSGVYFCASSQLPNTGELFFGEGSRLTVL.

This chain joins TRBV9 and TRBJ1-3; D is uncertain. The CDR3 runs to 16 residues. Per the germline V gene, CDR1 is SGDLS and CDR2 is YYNGEE. The ends were cut back, 5 bases at V and 1 base at J, with 16 bases in the middle. CDR3 in amino acids: CASSRALLESGNTIYF. The CDR3 DNA reads as TGTGCCAGCAGTCGAGCGCTGCTAGAGTCTGGAAACACCATATATTTT.

The V call is TRBV19, the J call TRBJ2-7, with D uncertain. Trimming cost V 7 bases and J 2 bases, with 12 bases left between them. The germline gives CDR1 LNHDA, CDR2 SQIVND (reference sequence). CDR3 size: 13 residues. In nucleotides, the CDR3 is TGTGCCAGTACTCCCGTTGAGACCTACGAGCAGTACTTC. This gives the protein CASTPVETYEQYF.

The rearrangement links TRBV6-1 to TRBJ1-2; the D gene is possibly TRBD1 (6 bases). Trimming removed 1 base from V and 9 bases from J, with 21 bases in between. Germline lookup yields CDR1 MNHNS and CDR2 SASEGT. This CDR3 region has 16 residues. The CDR3 here is CASSEVPGQTRGSYTF. The CDR3 nucleotides are TGTGCCAGCAGTGAAGTTCCCGGACAGACCCGGGGTAGCTACACCTTC.

CDR3 amino acids: CSVAAVNTGELFF. Written as DNA, the CDR3 is TGCAGCGTTGCGGCGGTTAACACCGGGGAGCTGTTTTTT. The V and J genes are TRBV29-1 and TRBJ2-2; D remains unclear. This CDR3 comprises 13 residues. Germline loops: CDR1 SQVTM, CDR2 ANQGSEA. V gave up 4 bases and J gave up 2 bases, with 8 bases separating them.

This clone was seen only a few times. The J gene is TRBJ2-7, the V gene TRBV6-6; D may be TRBD2 (6 bases). Germline V gene sequence: CDR1 MNHNY, CDR2 SVGAGI (reference sequence). Trimming shortened V by 2 bases and J by 4 bases, and 12 bases separated the two germline ends. The CDR3 spans 14 residues. CDR3 nucleotides: TGTGCCAGCAGTTACGGGGGGACCATTTACGAGCAGTACTTC. This sequence encodes CASSYGGTIYEQYF.

This clone was observed a handful of times. The CDR3 DNA follows: TGTGCCAGCAGTGAATTGGGGGCGGGGGCCTACGAGCAGTACTTC. It translates to CASSELGAGAYEQYF. This chain connects TRBV25-1 to TRBJ2-7, with TRBD2 as a possible D gene (7 bases). CDR3 length: 15 residues. Germline assignment: CDR1 MGHDK and CDR2 SYGVNS. Trimming left V 1 base short and J 2 bases short, with 12 bases between.